A selection of T cell receptor beta chains follows, all from one sample in a study of blood T cell repertoires in COVID-19. The repertoire was sequenced with immunoSEQ multiplex PCR; TCRdb's copy has only in-frame clones and lacks some. The profile covers around 72,000 clones, with roughly four fifths appearing a single time and roughly 4.7% taken by the ten largest. The material sequenced was peripheral blood. All receptors derive from a woman aged 60-75 years with acute or convalescent COVID-19. Both conserved end residues are part of each CDR3. The order of the fields is V gene, CDR3 protein.

TRBV29-1	CSVQGMDGNQPQHF
TRBV11-2	CASSLSRQGMNGYTF
TRBV6-2/TRBV6-3	CASSYSSAIVLEQYF
TRBV5-1	CASGSGPSYEQYF
TRBV7-9	CASSLARNYGYTF
TRBV7-2	CASSRGQGPYGYTF
TRBV19	CASSIGRSYEQYF
TRBV7-3	CASSPYEGVNTEAFF
TRBV19	CASSTYSDGGGRNTIYF
TRBV10-3	CAISESINLGGETEAFF
TRBV6-5	CASSLDRGNSPLHF
TRBV18	CASSPEVQDTQYF
TRBV21-1	CASTLGTGGLSRIIQYF
TRBV18	CASSPPLAGGTDTQYF
TRBV9	CASSPQSGTGYLIGGYTF
TRBV30	CALGGARGQPQHF
TRBV6-2/TRBV6-3	CASSYPDSHKAFF
TRBV9	CASSVDRGNYGYTF
TRBV24-1	CATSDPSLGHQVNTQYF
TRBV19	CASSIPSGAYQETQYF
TRBV4-1	CASSQDHQSYEQYF
TRBV6-5	CASSYSSRGGRETQYF
TRBV7-9	CASSPGQGTEAFF
TRBV25-1	CASSPDRSSPLHF
TRBV18	CASSPKTSNTEAFF
TRBV3-1/TRBV3-2	CASSLRGGNYGYTF
TRBV7-2	CASSLVAGWMETQYF
TRBV5-6	CASSLGHTSNQPQHF
TRBV6-2/TRBV6-3	CASSYSGLAGDYEQYF
TRBV6-6	CASSATSGGAGEQFF
TRBV9	CASSVGGGVANEQFF
TRBV5-1	CASRGEIEQYF
TRBV6-5	CASSDRGPVKAFF
TRBV6-5	CASRAGQGGGQPQHF
TRBV6-5	CASSREVGTNEKLFF
TRBV4-1	CASSPRLAGGSGELFF
TRBV6-6	CASSPDRGTPAKNIQYF
TRBV3-1/TRBV3-2	CASSQGGLAGYNEQFF
TRBV19	CASSSLAGGHTGELFF
TRBV30	CAWSVLGTAGNTIYF
TRBV15	CATSRGDTVETYEQYF
TRBV4-1	CASSQGQWDTEAFF
TRBV5-4	CASSLGANTGELFF
TRBV3-1/TRBV3-2	CASSPTKGVLGYTF